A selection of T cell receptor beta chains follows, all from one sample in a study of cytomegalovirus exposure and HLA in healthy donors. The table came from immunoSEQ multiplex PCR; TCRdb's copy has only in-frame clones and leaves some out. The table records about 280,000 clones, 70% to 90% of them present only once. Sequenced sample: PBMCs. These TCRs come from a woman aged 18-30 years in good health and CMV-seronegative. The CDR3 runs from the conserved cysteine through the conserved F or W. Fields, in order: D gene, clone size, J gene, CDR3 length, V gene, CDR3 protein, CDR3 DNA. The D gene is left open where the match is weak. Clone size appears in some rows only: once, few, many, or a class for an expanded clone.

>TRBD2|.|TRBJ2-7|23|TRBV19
CASSIALASGRLSKTGGYYEQYF
TGTGCCAGTAGTATAGCTTTGGCTAGCGGGAGGTTGTCGAAAACGGGGGGATACTACGAGCAGTACTTC
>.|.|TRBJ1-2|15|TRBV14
CASSQARVGANGYTF
TGTGCCAGCAGCCAAGCCCGAGTTGGGGCGAATGGCTACACCTTC
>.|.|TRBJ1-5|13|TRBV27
CASSFRVQQPQHF
TGTGCCAGCAGTTTCCGGGTACAACAGCCCCAGCATTTT
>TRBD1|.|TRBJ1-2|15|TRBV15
CATSRSTDRGHGYTF
TGTGCCACCAGCAGATCTACGGACAGGGGGCATGGCTACACCTTC
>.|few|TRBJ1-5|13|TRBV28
CASSSPDTQPQHF
TGTGCCAGCAGCTCACCGGACACTCAGCCCCAGCATTTT
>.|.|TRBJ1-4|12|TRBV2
CASTGQVEKLFF
TGTGCCAGCACAGGGCAGGTAGAAAAACTGTTTTTT
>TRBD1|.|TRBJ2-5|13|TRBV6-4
CARRTGGEETQYF
TGTGCCAGGAGGACAGGGGGCGAAGAGACCCAGTACTTC
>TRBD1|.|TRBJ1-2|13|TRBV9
CASSGRQGYGYTF
TGTGCCAGCAGCGGGCGACAGGGGTATGGCTACACCTTC
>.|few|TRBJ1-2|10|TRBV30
CAYTGRGYTF
TGTGCTTACACAGGACGGGGCTACACCTTC
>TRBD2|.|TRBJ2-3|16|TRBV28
CASSPSGAGITDTQYF
TGTGCCAGCAGTCCGTCGGGAGCGGGAATAACGGATACGCAGTATTTT
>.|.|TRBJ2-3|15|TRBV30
CAVTTLNLYTDTQYF
TGTGCTGTAACAACCTTAAACCTTTACACAGATACGCAGTATTTT
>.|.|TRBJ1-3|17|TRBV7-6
CASSLVSRSVSGNTIYF
TGTGCCAGCAGCTTAGTTTCACGGAGCGTATCTGGAAACACCATATATTTT
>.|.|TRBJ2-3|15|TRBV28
CASSFLRGITDTQYF
TGTGCCAGCAGTTTCTTAAGGGGAATCACAGATACGCAGTATTTT
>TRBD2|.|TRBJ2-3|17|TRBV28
CASSPPRLAGDTDTQYF
TGTGCCAGCAGTCCCCCCCGACTAGCGGGAGACACAGATACGCAGTATTTT
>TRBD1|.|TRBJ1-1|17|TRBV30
CAWSSTGGTKLLTEAFF
TGTGCCTGGAGTTCGACAGGGGGAACGAAGTTACTCACTGAAGCTTTCTTT
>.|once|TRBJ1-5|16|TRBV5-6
CASSYGDRSSNQPQHF
TGTGCCAGCAGCTACGGAGACAGGAGTAGCAATCAGCCCCAGCATTTT
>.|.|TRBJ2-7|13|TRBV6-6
CASSFSGIYEQYF
TGTGCCAGCAGTTTCAGCGGAATATACGAGCAGTACTTC
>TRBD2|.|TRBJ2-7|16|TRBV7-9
CASSLFGLAGGYEQYF
TGTGCCAGCAGCCTATTCGGACTAGCGGGAGGCTACGAGCAGTACTTC
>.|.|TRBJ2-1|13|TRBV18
CASSPPGGNEQFF
TGTGCCAGCTCACCACCTGGAGGCAATGAGCAGTTCTTC
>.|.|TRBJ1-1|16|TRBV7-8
CASSLVTHRANTEAFF
TGTGCCAGCAGCTTAGTAACTCACAGGGCTAACACTGAAGCTTTCTTT
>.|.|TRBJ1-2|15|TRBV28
CASSLKEGPGYGYTF
TGTGCCAGCAGTTTAAAGGAGGGGCCGGGGTATGGCTACACCTTC
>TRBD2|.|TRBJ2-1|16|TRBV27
CASSIRTSGGYNEQFF
TGTGCCAGCAGTATACGGACTAGCGGGGGCTACAATGAGCAGTTCTTC
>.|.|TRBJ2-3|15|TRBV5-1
CASSLLTGREDTQYF
TGCGCCAGCAGCTTGCTCACAGGGAGGGAGGATACGCAGTATTTT
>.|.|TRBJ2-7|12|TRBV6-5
CASSQTGWEQYF
TGTGCCAGCAGTCAAACAGGGTGGGAGCAGTACTTC
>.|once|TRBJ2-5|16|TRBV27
CASSRRLVPSQETQYF
TGTGCCAGCAGTCGACGACTAGTCCCTTCCCAAGAGACCCAGTACTTC
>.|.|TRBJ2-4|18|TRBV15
CATSRDEGPRERGNIQYF
TGTGCCACCAGCAGAGATGAGGGGCCCCGTGAGAGGGGGAACATTCAGTACTTC
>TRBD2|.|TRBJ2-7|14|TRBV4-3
CASSQEGGSYEQYF
TGCGCCAGCAGCCAAGAAGGCGGGAGTTACGAGCAGTACTTC
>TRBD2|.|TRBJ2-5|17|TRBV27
CASSSPGLAGVGETQYF
TGTGCCAGCAGTTCCCCGGGACTAGCGGGAGTAGGTGAGACCCAGTACTTC
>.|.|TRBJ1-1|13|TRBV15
CATSRDPGDEAFF
TGTGCCACCAGCAGAGATCCCGGGGATGAAGCTTTCTTT
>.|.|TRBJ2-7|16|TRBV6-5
CASSYSRRGSSYEQYF
TGTGCCAGCAGTTACTCAAGAAGGGGGAGCTCCTACGAGCAGTACTTC
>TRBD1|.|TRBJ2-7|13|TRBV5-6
CASSLNRGYEQYF
TGTGCCAGCAGCTTGAACAGGGGTTACGAGCAGTACTTC
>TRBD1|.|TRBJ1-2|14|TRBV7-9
CASSPGQWKYGYTF
TGTGCCAGCAGCCCGGGACAGTGGAAATATGGCTACACCTTC
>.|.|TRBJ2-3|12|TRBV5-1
CASSEGGDTQYF
TGCGCCAGCAGCGAAGGAGGAGATACGCAGTATTTT
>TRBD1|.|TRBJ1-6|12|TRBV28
CASGQENSPLHF
TGTGCCAGCGGACAGGAGAATTCACCCCTCCACTTT
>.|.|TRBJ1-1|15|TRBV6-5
CASKPGFFMNTEAFF
TGTGCCAGCAAACCGGGTTTCTTCATGAACACTGAAGCTTTCTTT
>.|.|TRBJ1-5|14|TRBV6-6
CASSTAGAWQPQHF
TGTGCCAGCAGTACAGCGGGGGCCTGGCAGCCCCAGCATTTT
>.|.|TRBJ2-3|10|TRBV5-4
CASIRGTQYF
TGTGCCAGCATCCGGGGTACGCAGTATTTT
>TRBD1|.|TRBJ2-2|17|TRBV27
CASSSRTGGGSTGELFF
TGTGCCAGCAGTTCACGGACAGGGGGCGGTAGCACCGGGGAGCTGTTTTTT
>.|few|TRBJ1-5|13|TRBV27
CASSFQGSQPQHF
TGTGCCAGCAGTTTCCAGGGGTCTCAGCCCCAGCATTTT
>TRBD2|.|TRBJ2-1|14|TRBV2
CASSAGTSYNEQFF
TGTGCCAGCTCGGCCGGGACTAGCTACAATGAGCAGTTCTTC
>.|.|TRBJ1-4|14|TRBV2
CASRKTATNEKLFF
TGTGCCAGCAGAAAAACAGCAACTAATGAAAAACTGTTTTTT
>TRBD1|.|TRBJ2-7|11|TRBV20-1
CSASAGGEQYF
TGCAGTGCTAGTGCAGGGGGTGAGCAGTACTTC
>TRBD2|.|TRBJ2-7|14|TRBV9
CASSVEAGSYEQYF
TGTGCCAGCAGCGTAGAAGCGGGATCCTACGAGCAGTACTTC
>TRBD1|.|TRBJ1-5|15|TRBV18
CASSPPGQSNQPQHF
TGTGCCAGCTCACCCCCGGGACAGTCAAATCAGCCCCAGCATTTT
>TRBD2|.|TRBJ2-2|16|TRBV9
CASSVDSGVNTGELFF
TGTGCCAGCAGCGTAGACAGCGGGGTGAACACCGGGGAGCTGTTTTTT
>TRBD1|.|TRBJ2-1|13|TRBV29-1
CSQRTGSYNEQFF
TGCAGCCAAAGGACAGGGTCGTACAATGAGCAGTTCTTC
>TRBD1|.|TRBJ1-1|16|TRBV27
CASSSPPHRGNTEAFF
TGTGCCAGCAGTTCGCCACCACACAGGGGGAACACTGAAGCTTTCTTT
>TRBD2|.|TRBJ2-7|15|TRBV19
CASSLRTSGRYEQYF
TGTGCCAGTAGCCTCCGGACTAGCGGGAGGTACGAGCAGTACTTC
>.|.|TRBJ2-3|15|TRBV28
CASSPTWGGVDTQYF
TGTGCCAGCAGCCCTACTTGGGGAGGTGTAGATACGCAGTATTTT
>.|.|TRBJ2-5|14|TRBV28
CASSLFQAPGTQYF
TGTGCCAGCAGTTTATTTCAGGCCCCAGGGACCCAGTACTTC
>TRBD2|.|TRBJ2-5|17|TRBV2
CASAKGGLAGAPETQYF
TGTGCCAGCGCCAAAGGAGGACTAGCGGGAGCCCCGGAGACCCAGTACTTC
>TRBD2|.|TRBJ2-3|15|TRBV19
CASNLIAGGPGTQYF
TGTGCCAGTAATCTAATAGCGGGAGGGCCTGGTACGCAGTATTTT
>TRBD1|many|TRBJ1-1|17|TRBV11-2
CASSPTSTGGLSTEAFF
TGTGCCAGCAGCCCCACCTCGACAGGGGGTCTGAGCACTGAAGCTTTCTTT
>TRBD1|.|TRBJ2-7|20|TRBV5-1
CASSLFRDRGSSSPLAEQYF
TGCGCCAGCAGCTTGTTCCGGGACAGGGGTAGTTCTAGCCCTTTGGCCGAGCAGTACTTC
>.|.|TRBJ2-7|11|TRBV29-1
CSVTRVDEQYF
TGCAGCGTAACCAGGGTAGACGAGCAGTACTTC
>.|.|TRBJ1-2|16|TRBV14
CASSPNLDSRSYGYTF
TGTGCCAGCAGCCCAAATTTGGACAGCCGTTCCTATGGCTACACCTTC
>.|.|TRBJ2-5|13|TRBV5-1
CASSLGGKETQYF
TGCGCCAGCAGCTTGGGCGGAAAAGAGACCCAGTACTTC